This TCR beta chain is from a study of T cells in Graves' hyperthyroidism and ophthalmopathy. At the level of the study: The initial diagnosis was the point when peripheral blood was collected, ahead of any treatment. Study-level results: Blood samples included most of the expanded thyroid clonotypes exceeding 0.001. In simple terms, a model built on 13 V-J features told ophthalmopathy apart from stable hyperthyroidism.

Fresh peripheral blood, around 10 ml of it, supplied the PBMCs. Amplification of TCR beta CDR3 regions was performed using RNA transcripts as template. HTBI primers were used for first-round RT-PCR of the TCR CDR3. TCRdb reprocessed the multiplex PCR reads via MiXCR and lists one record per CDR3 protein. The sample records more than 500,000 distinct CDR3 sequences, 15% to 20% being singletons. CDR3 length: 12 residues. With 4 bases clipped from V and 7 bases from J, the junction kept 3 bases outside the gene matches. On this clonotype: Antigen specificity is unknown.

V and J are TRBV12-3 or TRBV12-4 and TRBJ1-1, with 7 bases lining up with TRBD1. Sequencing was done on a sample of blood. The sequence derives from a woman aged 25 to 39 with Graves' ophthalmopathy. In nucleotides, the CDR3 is TGTGCCAGCAGTTCCCCAGGGGGTGAAGCTTTCTTT. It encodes CASSSPGGEAFF.